These T cell receptor beta chains were read from a single sample in a study of blood T cell repertoires in COVID-19. Libraries were prepared by immunoSEQ multiplex PCR; TCRdb keeps only in-frame clonotypes and omits some of them. Of about 230,000 clones listed, over 70% are singletons. The sequencing sample was made of peripheral blood. Receptor source: an older man with acute or convalescent COVID-19. Both conserved end residues are trimmed from each CDR3. Fields, in order: J gene, V gene, CDR3 protein.

j_gene: TRBJ2-6
v_gene: TRBV28
CDR3aa: ASSFLLSGANVLT

j_gene: TRBJ1-3
v_gene: TRBV5-4
CDR3aa: ASSLGPKTGRSGNTIY

j_gene: TRBJ2-5
v_gene: TRBV2
CDR3aa: ASSEFGGSLSETQY

j_gene: TRBJ2-3
v_gene: TRBV9
CDR3aa: ASSAVAGGTDTQY

j_gene: TRBJ2-1
v_gene: TRBV28
CDR3aa: ASSQRNNEQF

j_gene: TRBJ2-5
v_gene: TRBV29-1
CDR3aa: SVVTGHRETQY

j_gene: TRBJ1-5
v_gene: TRBV16
CDR3aa: ASSQQASNQPQH

j_gene: TRBJ2-3
v_gene: TRBV29-1
CDR3aa: SVGAGVDTQY

j_gene: TRBJ2-7
v_gene: TRBV25-1
CDR3aa: ASSESSSYEQY

j_gene: TRBJ1-3
v_gene: TRBV7-6
CDR3aa: ASSLDAGNSGNTIY

j_gene: TRBJ2-2
v_gene: TRBV3-1/TRBV3-2
CDR3aa: ASSQVAGELF

j_gene: TRBJ2-1
v_gene: TRBV19
CDR3aa: ASSPRQGARSEQF

j_gene: TRBJ1-2
v_gene: TRBV27
CDR3aa: ASSPNPGTGGGYT

j_gene: TRBJ2-7
v_gene: TRBV15
CDR3aa: ATENAIKGAHEQY

j_gene: TRBJ2-5
v_gene: TRBV6-5
CDR3aa: ASSYLGTPQETQY

j_gene: TRBJ1-6
v_gene: TRBV3-1/TRBV3-2
CDR3aa: ASSLRDSESPLH

j_gene: TRBJ2-2
v_gene: TRBV27
CDR3aa: ASNGQGLSTGELF

j_gene: TRBJ2-2
v_gene: TRBV5-1
CDR3aa: ASAPIAGANTGELF

j_gene: TRBJ2-7
v_gene: TRBV27
CDR3aa: ASSSRTGTLLTYEQY

j_gene: TRBJ1-1
v_gene: TRBV27
CDR3aa: ASSLVRAPGEAF

j_gene: TRBJ1-2
v_gene: TRBV29-1
CDR3aa: SVERGQGGYGYT

j_gene: TRBJ2-7
v_gene: TRBV5-1
CDR3aa: ASRSSSYEQY

j_gene: TRBJ1-6
v_gene: TRBV19
CDR3aa: ASGSTGGNSPLH

j_gene: TRBJ1-4
v_gene: TRBV19
CDR3aa: ASTPRSMRLATNEKLF

j_gene: TRBJ1-4
v_gene: TRBV27
CDR3aa: ASSPAYRGPDEKLF

j_gene: TRBJ1-2
v_gene: TRBV28
CDR3aa: ASSNGQGNYGYT

j_gene: TRBJ2-5
v_gene: TRBV2
CDR3aa: ASIGSGGPRETQY

j_gene: TRBJ2-2
v_gene: TRBV3-1/TRBV3-2
CDR3aa: ASSQGAHTGELF

j_gene: TRBJ2-3
v_gene: TRBV5-1
CDR3aa: ASSRGLAGGPFTDTQY

j_gene: TRBJ1-5
v_gene: TRBV18
CDR3aa: ASSLTRDKNQPQH

j_gene: TRBJ2-7
v_gene: TRBV3-1/TRBV3-2
CDR3aa: ASSQEAAAEQY

j_gene: TRBJ1-2
v_gene: TRBV6-5
CDR3aa: ASREAGTFYGYT

j_gene: TRBJ1-3
v_gene: TRBV6-6
CDR3aa: ASSPTGSMAIY

j_gene: TRBJ2-1
v_gene: TRBV5-4
CDR3aa: ASSSRLAGPIEEQF

j_gene: TRBJ2-1
v_gene: TRBV19
CDR3aa: ASSMGGVGGGLSIRYNEQF